This T cell receptor beta chain was documented in a study of cytomegalovirus exposure and HLA in healthy donors. Study results and caveats: One later analysis, an examination of the 120 validation repertoires, found that first-cohort TCR clusters tended to co-occur in them.

Concerning this clone itself: Its antigen is not known.

The data were produced by immunoSEQ multiplex PCR, yet TCRdb's version contains in-frame clones alone and is incomplete. The table has hundreds of thousands of clones, approximately 83% seen once; the top ten hold 0.95% to 1.5%. The sample consisted of PBMCs. This sequence was found in a woman aged 25 to 39 in good health and CMV-seropositive.

The CDR3 DNA reads TGTGCCAGCAGTCAGATAGCGATTAGCACAGATACGCAGTATTTT. Its translation is CASSQIAISTDTQYF. The rearrangement links TRBV27 to TRBJ2-3, with a tentative D call TRBD2 (5 bases). The CDR3 spans 15 residues. V gave up 5 bases and J gave up 0 bases, with 12 bases separating them. Germline V gene data show CDR1 as MNHEY and CDR2 as SMNVEV (reference sequence).